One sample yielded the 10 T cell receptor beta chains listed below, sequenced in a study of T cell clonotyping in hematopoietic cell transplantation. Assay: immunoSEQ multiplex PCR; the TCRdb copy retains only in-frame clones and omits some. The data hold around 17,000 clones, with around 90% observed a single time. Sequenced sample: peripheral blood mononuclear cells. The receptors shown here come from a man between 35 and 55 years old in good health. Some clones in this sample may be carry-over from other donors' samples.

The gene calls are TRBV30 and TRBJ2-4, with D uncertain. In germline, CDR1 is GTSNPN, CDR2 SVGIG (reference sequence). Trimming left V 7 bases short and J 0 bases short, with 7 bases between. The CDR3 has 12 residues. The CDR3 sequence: CALLLAKNIQYF. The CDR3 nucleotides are TGTGCCTTACTCCTAGCCAAAAACATTCAGTACTTC.

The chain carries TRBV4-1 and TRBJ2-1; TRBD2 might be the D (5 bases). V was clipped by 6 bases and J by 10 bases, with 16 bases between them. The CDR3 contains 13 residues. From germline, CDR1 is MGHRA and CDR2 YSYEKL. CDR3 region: CASRPEGSREQFF. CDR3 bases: TGCGCCAGCAGGCCCGAGGGTTCTAGGGAGCAGTTCTTC.

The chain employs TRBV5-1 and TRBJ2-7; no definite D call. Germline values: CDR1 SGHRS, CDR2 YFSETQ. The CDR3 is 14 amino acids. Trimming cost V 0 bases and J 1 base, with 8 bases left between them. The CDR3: CASSLDSKSYEQYF. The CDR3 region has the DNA TGCGCCAGCAGCTTGGACAGTAAATCCTACGAGCAGTACTTC.

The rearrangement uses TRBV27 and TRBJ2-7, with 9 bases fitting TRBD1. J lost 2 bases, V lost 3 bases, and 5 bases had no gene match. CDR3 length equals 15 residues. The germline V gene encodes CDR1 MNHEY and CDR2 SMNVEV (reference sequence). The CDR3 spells CASSFRDRATYEQYF. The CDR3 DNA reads TGTGCCAGCAGTTTTAGGGACAGGGCGACCTACGAGCAGTACTTC.

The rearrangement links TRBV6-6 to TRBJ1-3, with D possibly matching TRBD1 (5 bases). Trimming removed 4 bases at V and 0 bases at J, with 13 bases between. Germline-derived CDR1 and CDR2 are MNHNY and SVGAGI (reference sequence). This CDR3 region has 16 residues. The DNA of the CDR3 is TGTGCCAGCAGTTCAGGGATTAAGGGCTCTGGAAACACCATATATTTT. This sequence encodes CASSSGIKGSGNTIYF.

Here the CDR3 reads CASRISGQANKQYF. In nucleotides, the CDR3 is TGTGCCAGCAGAATCTCGGGACAGGCTAACAAGCAGTACTTC. This chain joins TRBV28 and TRBJ2-7; 8 nucleotides agree with TRBD1. The CDR3 contains 14 residues. Trimming cost V 6 bases and J 8 bases; bases outside gene matches: 12. Germline V gene sequence: CDR1 MDHEN, CDR2 SYDVKM.

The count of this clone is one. The CDR3: CASRGTAKGNTEAFF. The CDR3 DNA sequence: TGTGCCAGTAGGGGTACAGCTAAGGGGAACACTGAAGCTTTCTTT. The chain has TRBV19 and TRBJ1-1; D ambiguous. CDR1 is LNHDA, CDR2 SQIVND, per germline (reference sequence). The CDR3 totals 15 residues. The V end lost 6 bases, the J end lost 1 base, and 15 bases lay between the germline ends. The full variable domain, in which reference TRBV19 and TRBJ1-1 provide the parts outside the CDR3, is DGGITQSPKYLFRKEGQNVTLSCEQNLNHDAMYWYRQDPGQGLRLIYYSQIVNDFQKGDIAEGYSVSREKKESFPLTVTSAQKNPTAFYLCASRGTAKGNTEAFFGQGTRLTVV.

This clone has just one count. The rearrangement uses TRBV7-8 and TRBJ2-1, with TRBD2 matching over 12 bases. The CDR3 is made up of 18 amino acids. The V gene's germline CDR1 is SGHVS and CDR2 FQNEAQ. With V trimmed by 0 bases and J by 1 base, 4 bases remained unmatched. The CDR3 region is CASSLALAGGYSYNEQFF. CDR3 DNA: TGTGCCAGCAGCTTAGCACTAGCGGGGGGCTATTCCTACAATGAGCAGTTCTTC.

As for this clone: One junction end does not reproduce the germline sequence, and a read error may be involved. The CDR3 DNA reads as TGTGCCAGCAGCTTGGGGAGGAACTCCCACGAGCAGTACTTC. Translating it yields CASSLGRNSHEQYF. This chain links TRBV7-2 with TRBJ2-7; TRBD2 might be the D (6 bases). The germline V gene has CDR1 SGHTA and CDR2 FQGNSA. The CDR3 has 14 amino acids.

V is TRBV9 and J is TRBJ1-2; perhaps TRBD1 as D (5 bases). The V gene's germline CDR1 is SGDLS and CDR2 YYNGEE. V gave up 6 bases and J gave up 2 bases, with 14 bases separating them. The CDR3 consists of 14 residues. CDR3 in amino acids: CASNIGAGNYGYTF. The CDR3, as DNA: TGTGCCAGCAACATCGGGGCGGGAAACTATGGCTACACCTTC.